This TCR beta chain was found in a study of T-cell reconstitution after alpha-beta-depleted transplantation in children. Concerning this clonotype itself: A junction end diverges from the germline sequence, so it may reflect a read error.

The TCRbeta library incorporated unique molecular identifiers. TCRdb ran MiXCR on the PCR reads and lists one entry per CDR3 protein. The sample comprises approximately 590,000 distinct CDR3 sequences, 8% to 11% of which are singletons, and around 4% rests with the top ten. Germline V gene lookup returns CDR1 MGHRA and CDR2 YSYEKL. The CDR3 has 15 amino acids. This receptor was identified in a human donor who donated a stem cell graft to a child with acute myeloid leukemia. The chain employs TRBV4-1 and TRBJ1-5; 7 nucleotides match TRBD1. Sequencing used PBMCs from the stem cell graft donor, obtained from the stem cell graft. CDR3 residues: CAIGRRDSGNQPQHF. In DNA, the CDR3 is TGTGCCATCGGCCGCCGGGACAGTGGCAATCAGCCCCAGCATTTT.